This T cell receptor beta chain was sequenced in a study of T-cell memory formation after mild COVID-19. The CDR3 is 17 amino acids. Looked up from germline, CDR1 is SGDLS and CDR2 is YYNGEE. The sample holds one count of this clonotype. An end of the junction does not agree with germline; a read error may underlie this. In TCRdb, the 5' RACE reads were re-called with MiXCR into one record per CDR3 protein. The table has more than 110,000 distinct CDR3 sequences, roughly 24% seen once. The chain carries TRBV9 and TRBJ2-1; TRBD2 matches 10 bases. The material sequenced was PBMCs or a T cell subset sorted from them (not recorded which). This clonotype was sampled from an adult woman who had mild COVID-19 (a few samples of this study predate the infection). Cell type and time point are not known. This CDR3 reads CASSDTPRGLATNEQLF. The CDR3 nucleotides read TGTGCCAGCAGCGACACCCCCCGGGGACTAGCGACCAATGAGCAGTTATTC.